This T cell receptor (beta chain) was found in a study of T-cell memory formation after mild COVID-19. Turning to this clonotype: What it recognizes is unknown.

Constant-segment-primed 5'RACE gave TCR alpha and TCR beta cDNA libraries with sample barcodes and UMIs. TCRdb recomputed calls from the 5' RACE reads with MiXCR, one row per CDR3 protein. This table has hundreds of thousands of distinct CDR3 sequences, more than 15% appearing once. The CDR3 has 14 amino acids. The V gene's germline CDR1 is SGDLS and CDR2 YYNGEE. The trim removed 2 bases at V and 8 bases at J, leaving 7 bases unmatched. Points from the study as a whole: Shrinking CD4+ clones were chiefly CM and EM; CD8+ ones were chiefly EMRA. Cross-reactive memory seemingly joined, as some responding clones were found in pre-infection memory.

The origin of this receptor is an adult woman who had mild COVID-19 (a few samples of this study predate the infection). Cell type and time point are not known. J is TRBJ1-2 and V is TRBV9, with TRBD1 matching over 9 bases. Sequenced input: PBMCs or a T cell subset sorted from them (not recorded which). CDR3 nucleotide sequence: TGTGCCAGCAGCGTTGGGGACAGGGTAAAGGGCTACACCTTC. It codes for CASSVGDRVKGYTF.